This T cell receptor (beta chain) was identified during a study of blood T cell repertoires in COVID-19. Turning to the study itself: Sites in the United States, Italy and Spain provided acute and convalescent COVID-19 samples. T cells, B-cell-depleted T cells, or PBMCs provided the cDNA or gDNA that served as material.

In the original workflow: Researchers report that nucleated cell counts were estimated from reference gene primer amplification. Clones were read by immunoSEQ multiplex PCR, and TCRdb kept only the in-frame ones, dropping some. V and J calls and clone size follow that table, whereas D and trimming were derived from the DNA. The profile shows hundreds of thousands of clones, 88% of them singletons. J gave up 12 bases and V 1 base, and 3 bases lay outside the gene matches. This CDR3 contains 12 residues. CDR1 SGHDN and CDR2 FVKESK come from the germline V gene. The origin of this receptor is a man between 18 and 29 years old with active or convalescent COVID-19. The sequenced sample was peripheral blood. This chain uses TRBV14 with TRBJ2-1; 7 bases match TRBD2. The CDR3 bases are TGTGCCAGCAGCCAAGGTGGGGAGGGGCAGTTCTTC. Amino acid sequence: CASSQGGEGQFF.